This TCR beta chain stems from a study of cytomegalovirus exposure and HLA in healthy donors. Study at large: Researchers previously reported finding more than 100 million unique TCR beta sequences from roughly 180 million T cells. Findings and limits, study-wide: Fewer N-insertions than the 666-donor mean were reportedly shown by an Asian-associated ancestry cluster in a later analysis. Later analysis suggested most CMV-associated TCR beta chains were HLA-restricted.

The CDR3 runs 15 residues. From germline, CDR1 is MGHRA and CDR2 YSYEKL. This clone showed up just once. Its cognate antigen is unknown. The junction does not match germline at one end; this may be a read error. The same CDR3 also results from other DNA sequences found in this sample. All the people who gave samples were healthy bone marrow donors. PCR used 60 Vbeta primers and 13 Jbeta primers. Sequencing used immunoSEQ multiplex PCR; TCRdb keeps in-frame clones, though not all of them. This table holds 63,000 or so clones, around 79% found once. Sample: PBMCs. The TCR originated in a woman in her twenties or thirties in good health and CMV-seropositive. This chain links TRBV4-1 with TRBJ1-1; 7 positions agree with TRBD1. The CDR3 DNA reads TGCGCCAGCAGCCAACTACAAAGGGGGGACAGCCAAGCTTTTTTT. Amino acids: CASSQLQRGDSQAFF.